These 14 T cell receptor beta chains originate from one sample sequenced in a study of blood T cell repertoires in COVID-19. Clones were sequenced by immunoSEQ multiplex PCR, and TCRdb holds only the in-frame ones, with some missing. Of about 180,000 clones detected, about 81% appear once; the ten largest clones hold around 11%. The sequencing input was peripheral blood. Receptor source: a woman of 80 years or more with COVID-19, enrolled during active disease.

This clone was counted a few times. This chain joins TRBV2 and TRBJ2-5; the match to TRBD2 covers 8 bases. Trimming at V came to 7 bases and at J to 5 bases, leaving 6 bases not matched to a gene. Germline CDR1 is SNHLY and CDR2 is FYNNEI. The CDR3 totals 13 residues. CDR3 sequence (DNA): TGTGCCAGCATGGGCTTAGCGGGGGAGACCCAGTACTTC. Its protein product is CASMGLAGETQYF.

V and J are TRBV9 and TRBJ2-7; D is undetermined. The CDR3 runs 15 residues. CDR1 is SGDLS and CDR2 is YYNGEE in the germline V gene. Between the trimmed V and J ends, which lost 0 bases and 3 bases, there was a span of 13 bases. The chain's CDR3 is CASSVGSHRVYEQYF. CDR3 in DNA: TGTGCCAGCAGCGTAGGATCCCACCGGGTCTACGAGCAGTACTTC.

This clone is deemed medium-sized. The rearrangement uses TRBV19 and TRBJ1-1, with a weak D call TRBD1 (5 bases). V lost 6 bases, J lost 5 bases, and 19 bases lay in between. This CDR3 has 15 residues. The germline gives CDR1 LNHDA, CDR2 SQIVND (reference sequence). CDR3 sequence: CASRPVGGGLTEAFF. CDR3 DNA sequence: TGTGCCAGTAGACCGGTGGGGGGAGGTTTGACTGAAGCTTTCTTT.

The V and J genes are TRBV7-9 and TRBJ2-7, with a possible D match to TRBD2 (6 bases). CDR3 length: 13 amino acids. V lost 4 bases and J 3 bases, leaving 10 bases between the germline ends. Germline V lookup: CDR1 SEHNR, CDR2 FQNEAQ (reference sequence). CDR3 sequence reads: CASSSGLLYEQYF. DNA of the CDR3: TGTGCCAGCAGCTCGGGACTGCTCTACGAGCAGTACTTC.

CDR3 residues: CASSPRGSQPQHF. The DNA for the CDR3 is TGTGCCAGCAGTCCTAGAGGGAGCCAGCCCCAGCATTTT. The gene calls are TRBV6-5 and TRBJ1-5; no definite D call. Trimming shortened V by 5 bases and J by 7 bases, and 12 bases separated the two germline ends. The germline V gene has CDR1 MNHEY and CDR2 SVGAGI. The length of the CDR3 is 13 residues.

The rearrangement joins TRBV30 to TRBJ1-1; TRBD1 matches at 8 bases. After removal of 2 bases from V and 8 bases from J, the junction contained 4 bases not matched to a gene. The CDR3 extends over 12 amino acids. CDR1 GTSNPN and CDR2 SVGIG come from the germline V gene (reference sequence). The CDR3 nucleotides read TGTGCCTGGAGTACCGGACAGGGAGAAGCTTTCTTT. Its protein product is CAWSTGQGEAFF.

This chain uses TRBV7-3 with TRBJ2-2, with unresolved D. V gave up 2 bases and J gave up 1 base, with 5 bases separating them. The CDR3 spans 14 residues. Germline CDR1 is SGHTA and CDR2 is FQGTGA. DNA for the CDR3: TGTGCCAGCAGCTTATTCAGGAACACCGGGGAGCTGTTTTTT. Its protein is CASSLFRNTGELFF.

This chain joins TRBV2 and TRBJ2-1; TRBD1 agrees at 9 bases. V lost 4 bases, J lost 5 bases, and 3 bases stayed unmatched. Germline CDR1 SNHLY, CDR2 FYNNEI. The CDR3 is made up of 14 amino acids. CDR3 protein: CASSVRQGDNEQFF. The CDR3 coding sequence is TGTGCCAGCAGTGTACGACAGGGGGACAATGAGCAGTTCTTC.

This chain uses TRBV2 with TRBJ2-1; D gene unclear. Trimming removed 7 bases from V and 6 bases from J, with 16 bases in between. Germline V gene data show CDR1 as SNHLY and CDR2 as FYNNEI. The length of the CDR3 is 14 residues. DNA for the CDR3: TGTGCCAGCAACGCTAGATCAGAACCCAATGAGCAGTTCTTC. Protein: CASNARSEPNEQFF.

This clone appeared once. The V and J genes are TRBV7-9 and TRBJ2-7; the match to TRBD1 covers 7 bases. CDR3 length: 15 residues. Unmatched junction bases numbered 11, after V lost 5 bases and J lost 4 bases. The germline gives CDR1 SEHNR, CDR2 FQNEAQ (reference sequence). The CDR3 region is CASSPRDSTPYEQYF. The CDR3 DNA sequence: TGTGCCAGCAGCCCTCGGGACAGTACCCCTTACGAGCAGTACTTC.

This clone appeared a single time. Within the sample, other DNA sequences also encode this same CDR3. The V gene is TRBV5-1, the J gene TRBJ2-7; the D is unclear. The germline V gene encodes CDR1 SGHRS and CDR2 YFSETQ. The CDR3 has 14 residues. V was pared by 4 bases and J by 0 bases, with 11 bases between. The CDR3 sequence is CASSLSGDSYEQYF. The CDR3 nucleotides are TGCGCCAGCAGCCTCTCGGGTGACTCCTACGAGCAGTACTTC.

This clone has just one count. V is TRBV14 and J is TRBJ2-3, with TRBD2 identical over 14 bases. The CDR3 totals 21 residues. J was trimmed by 4 bases and V by 0 bases; bases with no gene match: 15. Germline V gene sequence: CDR1 SGHDN, CDR2 FVKESK. The CDR3 DNA reads TGTGCCAGCAGCCAAGATCCTGGGACTAGCGGGAGTTGGAGACTCGCAGATACGCAGTATTTT. Its translation: CASSQDPGTSGSWRLADTQYF. Full variable domain (missing parts from reference TRBV14 and TRBJ2-3): EAGVTQFPSHSVIEKGQTVTLRCDPISGHDNLYWYRRVMGKEIKFLLHFVKESKQDESGMPNNRFLAERTGGTYSTLKVQPAELEDSGVYFCASSQDPGTSGSWRLADTQYFGPGTRLTVL.

The chain recombines TRBV25-1 with TRBJ1-2, with 7 positions matching TRBD1. This CDR3 has 14 amino acids. CDR1 is MGHDK, CDR2 SYGVNS, per germline. Trimming cost V 3 bases and J 4 bases; bases outside gene matches: 5. The CDR3 is CASSDSDRVYGYTF. In nucleotides, the CDR3 is TGTGCCAGCAGTGACTCCGACAGGGTCTATGGCTACACCTTC.

This clone was counted a few times. The chain employs TRBV5-6 and TRBJ2-1, with TRBD1 matching 7 bases. In germline, CDR1 is SGHDT, CDR2 YYEEEE. The V and J ends lost 2 bases and 0 bases, in that order; junction bases with no gene match: 2. The CDR3 is 15 amino acids. CDR3 coding DNA: TGTGCCAGCAGCTTAGGGGGCGTCTCCTACAATGAGCAGTTCTTC. Protein product: CASSLGGVSYNEQFF.